This is a list of T cell receptor beta chains from one sample in a study of cytomegalovirus exposure and HLA in healthy donors. Produced via immunoSEQ multiplex PCR; TCRdb's table is partial and in-frame only. The data contain some 160,000 clones, about 85% of them singletons. Sequenced material: PBMCs. Every receptor here comes from a man under 40 in good health and CMV-seropositive. Both conserved end residues are part of each CDR3. D genes are given only for firm matches. Only some rows state a clone size, as once, few, many or a class for expanded clones.

j_gene: TRBJ1-2
abundance: -
d_gene: -
v_gene: TRBV5-4
CDR3aa: CASSFSEGYTF
CDR3nt: TGTGCCAGCAGCTTCTCGGAGGGCTACACCTTC

j_gene: TRBJ2-7
abundance: -
d_gene: TRBD2
v_gene: TRBV2
CDR3aa: CASSRDYLYEQYF
CDR3nt: TGTGCCAGCAGTAGGGACTACCTCTACGAGCAGTACTTC

j_gene: TRBJ1-2
abundance: -
d_gene: TRBD1
v_gene: TRBV7-2
CDR3aa: CASSLKTGDIGYTF
CDR3nt: TGTGCCAGCAGCTTAAAAACAGGGGACATTGGCTACACCTTC

j_gene: TRBJ2-3
abundance: -
d_gene: TRBD1
v_gene: TRBV27
CDR3aa: CASSLQRTGGSTDTQYF
CDR3nt: TGTGCCAGCAGCCTCCAAAGGACAGGGGGCTCCACAGATACGCAGTATTTT

j_gene: TRBJ1-2
abundance: -
d_gene: -
v_gene: TRBV7-9
CDR3aa: CASSRLGRGYTF
CDR3nt: TGTGCCAGCAGCAGATTAGGGAGGGGTTACACCTTC

j_gene: TRBJ1-4
abundance: -
d_gene: -
v_gene: TRBV5-4
CDR3aa: CASSFGAANEKLFF
CDR3nt: TGTGCCAGCAGCTTTGGGGCGGCTAATGAAAAACTGTTTTTT

j_gene: TRBJ2-1
abundance: -
d_gene: -
v_gene: TRBV18
CDR3aa: CASSPPGALVYNEQFF
CDR3nt: TGTGCCAGCTCACCACCAGGGGCATTGGTGTACAATGAGCAGTTCTTC

j_gene: TRBJ2-7
abundance: -
d_gene: -
v_gene: TRBV5-1
CDR3aa: CASSLEPSGEQYF
CDR3nt: TGCGCCAGCAGCTTGGAGCCCTCGGGCGAGCAGTACTTC

j_gene: TRBJ2-1
abundance: few
d_gene: -
v_gene: TRBV6-5
CDR3aa: CASSYGSSYNEQFF
CDR3nt: TGTGCCAGCAGTTACGGCAGCTCCTACAATGAGCAGTTCTTC

j_gene: TRBJ1-5
abundance: -
d_gene: -
v_gene: TRBV6-5
CDR3aa: CASSGRGGDQPQHF
CDR3nt: TGTGCCAGCAGCGGACGAGGGGGGGATCAGCCCCAGCATTTT

j_gene: TRBJ2-1
abundance: once
d_gene: -
v_gene: TRBV7-9
CDR3aa: CASSPRFDEQFF
CDR3nt: TGTGCCAGCAGCCCCAGATTCGATGAGCAGTTCTTC

j_gene: TRBJ1-2
abundance: -
d_gene: -
v_gene: TRBV4-3
CDR3aa: CASSQDRGGPLGYTF
CDR3nt: TGCGCCAGCAGCCAAGATAGGGGGGGTCCCCTTGGCTACACCTTC

j_gene: TRBJ2-5
abundance: -
d_gene: -
v_gene: TRBV6-6
CDR3aa: CASSYPQQGRQETQYF
CDR3nt: TGTGCCAGCAGTTACCCCCAGCAGGGTCGGCAAGAGACCCAGTACTTC

j_gene: TRBJ2-2
abundance: -
d_gene: -
v_gene: TRBV6-5
CDR3aa: CASSYNSYPSTGELFF
CDR3nt: TGTGCCAGCAGTTATAATAGTTATCCGAGCACCGGGGAGCTGTTTTTT

j_gene: TRBJ2-1
abundance: -
d_gene: TRBD2
v_gene: TRBV18
CDR3aa: CASSPGLAGLNEQFF
CDR3nt: TGTGCCAGCTCACCGGGACTAGCGGGACTCAATGAGCAGTTCTTC

j_gene: TRBJ2-1
abundance: -
d_gene: TRBD2
v_gene: TRBV4-1
CDR3aa: CASSQEPGTSEEDEQFF
CDR3nt: TGCGCCAGCAGCCAAGAACCGGGGACTAGCGAGGAAGATGAGCAGTTCTTC

j_gene: TRBJ2-2
abundance: -
d_gene: TRBD1
v_gene: TRBV15
CDR3aa: CATISSTQGVGTGELFF
CDR3nt: TGTGCCACCATCTCCTCAACACAGGGGGTTGGCACCGGGGAGCTGTTTTTT

j_gene: TRBJ2-3
abundance: -
d_gene: TRBD2
v_gene: TRBV15
CDR3aa: CATSRRTSGRDTDTQYF
CDR3nt: TGTGCCACCAGCCGGAGGACTAGCGGGAGGGATACAGATACGCAGTATTTT

j_gene: TRBJ1-1
abundance: few
d_gene: TRBD1
v_gene: TRBV7-3
CDR3aa: CASSFNRGREAFF
CDR3nt: TGTGCCAGCAGCTTCAACAGGGGGCGCGAAGCTTTCTTT

j_gene: TRBJ2-1
abundance: -
d_gene: TRBD2
v_gene: TRBV5-1
CDR3aa: CASSLRGLAEREQFF
CDR3nt: TGCGCCAGCAGCTTGCGTGGACTAGCGGAGCGAGAGCAGTTCTTC

j_gene: TRBJ2-7
abundance: -
d_gene: TRBD2
v_gene: TRBV27
CDR3aa: CASSSIGLVGYEQYF
CDR3nt: TGTGCCAGCAGTTCAATCGGACTAGTTGGTTACGAGCAGTACTTC

j_gene: TRBJ1-1
abundance: -
d_gene: TRBD1
v_gene: TRBV27
CDR3aa: CASRGTGRTEAFF
CDR3nt: TGTGCCAGCAGGGGGACAGGGCGGACTGAAGCTTTCTTT

j_gene: TRBJ1-2
abundance: -
d_gene: -
v_gene: TRBV11-3
CDR3aa: CASSSRQDNYGYTF
CDR3nt: TGTGCCAGCAGCTCCCGACAGGACAACTATGGCTACACCTTC

j_gene: TRBJ2-5
abundance: -
d_gene: -
v_gene: TRBV2
CDR3aa: CASSEGRDLLLYF
CDR3nt: TGTGCCAGCAGTGAAGGACGGGATTTACTACTGTACTTC

j_gene: TRBJ2-4
abundance: -
d_gene: -
v_gene: TRBV18
CDR3aa: CASSSYREAKNIQYF
CDR3nt: TGTGCCAGCTCATCATACAGGGAGGCCAAAAACATTCAGTACTTC

j_gene: TRBJ2-7
abundance: -
d_gene: TRBD1
v_gene: TRBV19
CDR3aa: CASSIAGGWGEQYF
CDR3nt: TGTGCCAGTAGTATTGCAGGGGGCTGGGGCGAGCAGTACTTC

j_gene: TRBJ1-2
abundance: few
d_gene: TRBD1
v_gene: TRBV7-8
CDR3aa: CAVTLGDSYGYTF
CDR3nt: TGTGCCGTGACCTTAGGGGACAGCTATGGCTACACCTTC

j_gene: TRBJ2-3
abundance: -
d_gene: -
v_gene: TRBV6-5
CDR3aa: CASSYSERPSTDTQYF
CDR3nt: TGTGCCAGCAGTTACTCAGAGCGACCTAGCACAGATACGCAGTATTTT

j_gene: TRBJ2-1
abundance: -
d_gene: TRBD1
v_gene: TRBV10-3
CDR3aa: CAISGSGGTAYNEQFF
CDR3nt: TGTGCCATCAGTGGATCAGGGGGCACCGCTTACAATGAGCAGTTCTTC

j_gene: TRBJ2-1
abundance: -
d_gene: TRBD2
v_gene: TRBV9
CDR3aa: CASSLRGRPNNEQFF
CDR3nt: TGTGCCAGCAGCCTTCGCGGGAGGCCGAACAATGAGCAGTTCTTC

j_gene: TRBJ1-5
abundance: -
d_gene: -
v_gene: TRBV19
CDR3aa: CASSRGLPPRTGSNQPQHF
CDR3nt: TGTGCCAGTAGTAGAGGGCTCCCCCCGCGGACGGGAAGCAATCAGCCCCAGCATTTT

j_gene: TRBJ1-1
abundance: -
d_gene: TRBD1
v_gene: TRBV19
CDR3aa: CASSFPRQGVPLGTEAFF
CDR3nt: TGTGCCAGTAGTTTCCCGAGACAGGGGGTCCCCCTAGGTACTGAAGCTTTCTTT

j_gene: TRBJ2-5
abundance: -
d_gene: TRBD2
v_gene: TRBV29-1
CDR3aa: CSATTSGQETQYF
CDR3nt: TGCAGCGCCACGACTAGCGGACAAGAGACCCAGTACTTC

j_gene: TRBJ2-1
abundance: once
d_gene: -
v_gene: TRBV10-3
CDR3aa: CAMGLGSYNEQFF
CDR3nt: TGTGCCATGGGACTGGGCTCCTACAATGAGCAGTTCTTC

j_gene: TRBJ1-1
abundance: -
d_gene: TRBD1
v_gene: TRBV5-1
CDR3aa: CASSVAPGQGLNTEAFF
CDR3nt: TGCGCCAGCAGCGTAGCTCCGGGACAGGGGTTGAACACTGAAGCTTTCTTT

j_gene: TRBJ1-2
abundance: once
d_gene: TRBD1
v_gene: TRBV30
CDR3aa: CAWNPRGYYGYTF
CDR3nt: TGTGCCTGGAATCCCAGGGGGTACTATGGCTACACCTTC

j_gene: TRBJ2-3
abundance: once
d_gene: TRBD1
v_gene: TRBV5-1
CDR3aa: CASSLWGQGQDTQYF
CDR3nt: TGCGCCAGCAGCTTGTGGGGACAGGGGCAAGATACGCAGTATTTT

j_gene: TRBJ1-3
abundance: -
d_gene: -
v_gene: TRBV5-1
CDR3aa: CASSLGPQGASTGNTIYF
CDR3nt: TGCGCCAGCAGCTTGGGACCGCAGGGCGCAAGTACCGGAAACACCATATATTTT

j_gene: TRBJ2-3
abundance: -
d_gene: -
v_gene: TRBV7-3
CDR3aa: CASSFTGYDTQYF
CDR3nt: TGTGCCAGCAGCTTCACAGGGTATGATACGCAGTATTTT

j_gene: TRBJ2-2
abundance: few
d_gene: -
v_gene: TRBV6-4
CDR3aa: CASSAGNTGELFF
CDR3nt: TGTGCCAGCAGTGCGGGGAACACCGGGGAGCTGTTTTTT

j_gene: TRBJ1-5
abundance: once
d_gene: -
v_gene: TRBV27
CDR3aa: CASSYKESNQPQHF
CDR3nt: TGTGCCAGCAGTTATAAAGAGTCCAATCAGCCCCAGCATTTT

j_gene: TRBJ2-1
abundance: -
d_gene: TRBD2
v_gene: TRBV18
CDR3aa: CASSPGEREGLSMFF
CDR3nt: TGTGCCAGCTCACCAGGAGAGCGGGAGGGCCTTAGTATGTTCTTC

j_gene: TRBJ1-1
abundance: once
d_gene: -
v_gene: TRBV5-1
CDR3aa: CASSLAGVREGAFF
CDR3nt: TGCGCCAGCAGCTTGGCGGGGGTTAGAGAGGGAGCTTTCTTT

j_gene: TRBJ2-1
abundance: -
d_gene: -
v_gene: TRBV7-2
CDR3aa: CASSPRGYNEQFF
CDR3nt: TGTGCCAGCAGCCCCCGGGGTTACAATGAGCAGTTCTTC

j_gene: TRBJ2-1
abundance: -
d_gene: -
v_gene: TRBV7-6
CDR3aa: CASSSGVALTHNEQFF
CDR3nt: TGTGCCAGCAGCTCAGGGGTAGCTCTGACACACAATGAGCAGTTCTTC

j_gene: TRBJ2-1
abundance: -
d_gene: TRBD2
v_gene: TRBV6-4
CDR3aa: CASSDSGTSGYNEQFF
CDR3nt: TGTGCCAGCAGTGACTCGGGGACTAGCGGCTACAATGAGCAGTTCTTC

j_gene: TRBJ1-5
abundance: -
d_gene: -
v_gene: TRBV7-9
CDR3aa: CASSLAGAEAQHF
CDR3nt: TGTGCCAGCAGCTTAGCGGGGGCCGAGGCCCAGCATTTT

j_gene: TRBJ1-1
abundance: -
d_gene: -
v_gene: TRBV4-3
CDR3aa: CASTLDRSNTEAFF
CDR3nt: TGCGCCAGCACCCTAGACAGATCGAACACTGAAGCTTTCTTT

j_gene: TRBJ2-1
abundance: -
d_gene: TRBD2
v_gene: TRBV4-3
CDR3aa: CASSQGLPREPYNEQFF
CDR3nt: TGCGCCAGCAGCCAAGGACTTCCGCGGGAGCCTTACAATGAGCAGTTCTTC

j_gene: TRBJ2-7
abundance: -
d_gene: TRBD1
v_gene: TRBV19
CDR3aa: CASSIAGTVYEQYF
CDR3nt: TGTGCCAGTAGTATAGCCGGGACAGTCTACGAGCAGTACTTC

j_gene: TRBJ1-4
abundance: -
d_gene: -
v_gene: TRBV11-3
CDR3aa: CASSLTGPVGGLFF
CDR3nt: TGTGCCAGCAGCTTAACAGGCCCGGTCGGGGGACTGTTTTTT

j_gene: TRBJ2-3
abundance: -
d_gene: TRBD2
v_gene: TRBV19
CDR3aa: CASSIAGGDTQYF
CDR3nt: TGTGCCAGTAGTATAGCGGGAGGGGATACGCAGTATTTT

j_gene: TRBJ2-5
abundance: -
d_gene: -
v_gene: TRBV5-4
CDR3aa: CASSLAGIGETQYF
CDR3nt: TGTGCCAGCAGCTTGGCGGGGATAGGAGAGACCCAGTACTTC

j_gene: TRBJ2-1
abundance: -
d_gene: TRBD2
v_gene: TRBV7-6
CDR3aa: CASSLLAGAGNEQFF
CDR3nt: TGTGCCAGCAGCTTACTAGCGGGAGCGGGCAATGAGCAGTTCTTC

j_gene: TRBJ2-2
abundance: -
d_gene: TRBD2
v_gene: TRBV5-1
CDR3aa: CASSPRWGGAQTGELFF
CDR3nt: TGCGCCAGCAGCCCCAGATGGGGGGGAGCTCAAACCGGGGAGCTGTTTTTT

j_gene: TRBJ1-5
abundance: -
d_gene: -
v_gene: TRBV6-1
CDR3aa: CASSEVGGANQPQHF
CDR3nt: TGTGCCAGCAGTGAGGTAGGGGGGGCGAATCAGCCCCAGCATTTT

j_gene: TRBJ2-1
abundance: -
d_gene: -
v_gene: TRBV6-6
CDR3aa: CASRRGTAYYNEQFF
CDR3nt: TGTGCCAGCAGGCGCGGGACAGCTTATTACAATGAGCAGTTCTTC

j_gene: TRBJ2-1
abundance: -
d_gene: TRBD2
v_gene: TRBV5-5
CDR3aa: CASSSPLAGGSYNEQFF
CDR3nt: TGTGCCAGCAGTTCCCCTCTAGCGGGAGGGTCCTACAATGAGCAGTTCTTC

j_gene: TRBJ1-1
abundance: once
d_gene: -
v_gene: TRBV7-9
CDR3aa: CSSSPDRFPFGNTEAFF
CDR3nt: TGTTCCAGCAGCCCGGACAGATTTCCTTTCGGGAACACTGAAGCTTTCTTT

j_gene: TRBJ2-2
abundance: -
d_gene: -
v_gene: TRBV5-1
CDR3aa: CASSTDRNTGELFF
CDR3nt: TGCGCCAGCAGCACCGACAGGAACACCGGGGAGCTGTTTTTT